These T cell receptor beta chains were read from a single sample in a study of cytomegalovirus exposure and HLA in healthy donors. Clones were read by immunoSEQ multiplex PCR, and TCRdb kept only the in-frame ones, dropping some. Among about 110,000 clones listed, under 85% were seen once. The sequenced sample consisted of PBMCs. The receptors come from a woman aged 50 to 65 in good health and CMV-seropositive. CDR3s include the opening cysteine and the closing phenylalanine or tryptophan. Each record gives: V gene, clone size, CDR3 protein. Rows give clone size only sometimes, using once, few, many, or a class for an expanded clone.

TRBV6-6,few,CASAISLGGALHF
TRBV5-1,.,CASSNIYANRGNEQFF
TRBV7-8,.,CASSLGTAGGYTF
TRBV4-3,.,CASSPTSGTDTQYF
TRBV2,.,CASTGASGGAISSYNEQFF
TRBV6-6,few,CASSYSSGGYNEQFF
TRBV7-3,.,CASSTQGPDTQYF
TRBV7-9,few,CASSFFSGNTIYF
TRBV11-2,once,CASSSTGRGYQEKLFF
TRBV7-2,.,CASSLAGGRDTQYF
TRBV2,once,CASDLPAGGTDTQYF
TRBV19,.,CASSRRRGVSGGENNEQFF
TRBV7-9,.,CASSLASGGNTEAFF
TRBV7-9,.,CASSLVSGRASYEQYF
TRBV6-6,few,CASSPRDFSSTDTQYF
TRBV29-1,.,CSVDPGDFTEAFF
TRBV6-1,.,CASSEGTGAVNTEAFF
TRBV2,.,CASKAPGQGAYEQYF
TRBV5-1,.,CASSLEGLAGGNTGELFF
TRBV5-6,.,CASSLAAGIQYF
TRBV6-5,few,CASRSFQRGGTEAFF
TRBV10-3,.,CAISYSNNEQYF
TRBV7-8,.,CASSGNRGSSNQPQHF
TRBV4-3,.,CASSQDFLAGYNEQFF
TRBV5-1,once,CASSVGTSGPGLAKNIQYF
TRBV9,.,CASSVYSEAGELFF
TRBV11-2,.,CASSFLAQGVHMSNEQFF
TRBV6-6,.,CASRPTQGGDTQYF
TRBV5-1,.,CASSLVLAGAQETQYF
TRBV5-1,.,CASSTGTGQYEQYF
TRBV6-5,once,CASSSAFVGADYGYTF
TRBV27,.,CASSGLANEQFF
TRBV25-1,.,CASSNLAGSYEQYF
TRBV19,.,CASSRGDVETQYF
TRBV7-3,.,CASSLSGDGANVLTF
TRBV5-3,.,CARSLAVMTAEAFF
TRBV7-9,few,CASSQQGGAKGYTF
TRBV7-7,.,CASSPSGGLTDTQYF
TRBV29-1,.,CSTQTGSRGYTF
TRBV5-4,few,CASSGPSSAQETQYF
TRBV10-3,.,CAVLPGQMNTEAFF
TRBV11-2,.,CASSTTDRGDYGYTF
TRBV29-1,.,CSVDLTGSYEQYF
TRBV15,.,CATSRDYVEGREQYF
TRBV9,.,CASSGARPDGSVMITGYTF
TRBV4-3,.,CASSQRRSLGTDTQYF
TRBV27,once,CASSLFLAGGKNEQFF
TRBV9,.,CASSGTSGSRVGTGELFF
TRBV29-1,.,CSVEATGGAGYTF
TRBV7-3,few,CASSPQTGELFF
TRBV6-5,.,CASSYRGVSGANVLTF
TRBV7-2,.,CASSPGGTSADTQYF
TRBV6-1,.,CASSEVRGRGFYEQYF
TRBV18,.,CASSSSGRADTQYF
TRBV2,.,CASSESSAQNIQYF
TRBV6-5,.,CASSYPDRGGEKLFF
TRBV6-1,.,CASSEAGGGEAFF